This T cell receptor beta chain was retrieved from a study of blood T cell repertoires in COVID-19. Turning to the study itself: From the United States, Italy and Spain came samples of acute and convalescent COVID-19. Nucleic acid was either cDNA or gDNA, and it came from T cells, B-cell-depleted T cells, or PBMCs.

Authors' methods: Estimation of nucleated cell counts was performed using reference gene primer amplification. Produced via immunoSEQ multiplex PCR; TCRdb's table is partial and in-frame only. V, J and clone size are those of that table, while D and trimming were read from the DNA. The table shows 350,000 to 450,000 clones, with 80% to 90% occurring only once. Seattle cases were enrolled at active infection and followed longitudinally. CDR3 length equals 12 residues. Per the germline V gene, CDR1 is ENHRY and CDR2 is SYGVKD. With 5 bases clipped from V and 5 bases from J, the junction kept 2 bases outside the gene matches.

Sequencing input: peripheral blood. This TCR derives from a woman aged 55-69 years with COVID-19, enrolled during active disease. V usage is TRBV10-3 and J usage is TRBJ1-1; 7 bases map to TRBD1. CDR3: CAISIQGTEAFF. In DNA form, the CDR3 reads TGTGCCATCAGTATACAGGGGACTGAAGCTTTCTTT.